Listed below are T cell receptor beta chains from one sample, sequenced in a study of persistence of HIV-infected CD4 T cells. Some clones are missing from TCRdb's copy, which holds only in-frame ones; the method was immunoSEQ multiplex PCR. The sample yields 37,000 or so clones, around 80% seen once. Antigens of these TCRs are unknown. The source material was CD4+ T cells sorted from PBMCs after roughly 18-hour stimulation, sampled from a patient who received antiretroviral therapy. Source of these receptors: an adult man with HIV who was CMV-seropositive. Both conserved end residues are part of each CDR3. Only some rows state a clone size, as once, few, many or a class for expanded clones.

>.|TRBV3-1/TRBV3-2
CASSRSGSSQPQHF
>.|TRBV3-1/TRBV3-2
CASSQARATEAFF
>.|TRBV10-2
CASSESEPTYEQYF
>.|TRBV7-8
CASSLSIGQPQHF
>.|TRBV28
CASTSGQGNEKLFF
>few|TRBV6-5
CASSRDSNRFQFF
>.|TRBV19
CASSIGSSGANVLTF
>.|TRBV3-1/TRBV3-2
CASSPISGQNTEAFF
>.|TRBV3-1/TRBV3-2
CASSQVPGTSGVNEQFF
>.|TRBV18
CASSPDRVNTGELFF